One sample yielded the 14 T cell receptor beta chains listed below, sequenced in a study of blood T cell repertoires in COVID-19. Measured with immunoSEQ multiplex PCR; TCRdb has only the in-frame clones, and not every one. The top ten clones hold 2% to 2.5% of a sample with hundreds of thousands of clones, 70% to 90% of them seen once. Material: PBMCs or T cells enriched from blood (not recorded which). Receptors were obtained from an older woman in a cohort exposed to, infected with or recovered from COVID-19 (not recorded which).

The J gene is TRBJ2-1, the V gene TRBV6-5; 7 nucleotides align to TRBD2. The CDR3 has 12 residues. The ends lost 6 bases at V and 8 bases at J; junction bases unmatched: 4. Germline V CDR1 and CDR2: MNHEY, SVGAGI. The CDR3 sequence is CASSNAGDEQFF. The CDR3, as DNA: TGTGCCAGCAGCAATGCGGGGGATGAGCAGTTCTTC.

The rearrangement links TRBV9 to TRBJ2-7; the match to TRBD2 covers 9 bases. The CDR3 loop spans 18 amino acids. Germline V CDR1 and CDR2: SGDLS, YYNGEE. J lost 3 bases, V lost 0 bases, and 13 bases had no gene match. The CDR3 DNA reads TGTGCCAGCAGCGTAGCTATAGGTGATAGCGGGAGTTTCTACGAGCAGTACTTC. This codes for CASSVAIGDSGSFYEQYF. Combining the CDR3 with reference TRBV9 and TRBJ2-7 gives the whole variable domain DSGVTQTPKHLITATGQRVTLRCSPRSGDLSVYWYQQSLDQGLQFLIQYYNGEERAKGNILERFSAQQFPDLHSELNLSSLELGDSALYFCASSVAIGDSGSFYEQYFGPGTRLTVT.

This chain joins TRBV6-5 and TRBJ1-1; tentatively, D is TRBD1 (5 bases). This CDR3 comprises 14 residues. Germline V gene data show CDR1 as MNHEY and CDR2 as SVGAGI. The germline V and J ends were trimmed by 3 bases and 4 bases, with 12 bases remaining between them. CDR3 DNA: TGTGCCAGCAGTTATCTTCGGGGGGGCACTGAAGCTTTCTTT. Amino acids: CASSYLRGGTEAFF.

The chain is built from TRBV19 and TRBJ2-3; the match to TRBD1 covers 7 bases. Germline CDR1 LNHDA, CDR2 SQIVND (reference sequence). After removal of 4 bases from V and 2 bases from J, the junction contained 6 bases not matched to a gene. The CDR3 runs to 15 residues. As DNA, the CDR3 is TGTGCCAGTAGTACGTCGACAGGGTACACAGATACGCAGTATTTT. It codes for CASSTSTGYTDTQYF.

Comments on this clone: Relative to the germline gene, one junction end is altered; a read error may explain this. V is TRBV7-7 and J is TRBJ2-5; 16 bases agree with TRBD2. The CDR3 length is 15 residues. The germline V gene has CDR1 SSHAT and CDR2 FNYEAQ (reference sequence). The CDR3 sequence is CASSWGLAGGETQYF. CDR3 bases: TGTGCTAGCAGCTGGGGACTAGCGGGAGGGGAGACCCAGTACTTC.

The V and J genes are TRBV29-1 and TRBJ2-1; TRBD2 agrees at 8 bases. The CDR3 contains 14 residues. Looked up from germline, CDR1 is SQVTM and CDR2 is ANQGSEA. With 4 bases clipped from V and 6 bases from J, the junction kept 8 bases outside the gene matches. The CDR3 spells CSVALAGGVNEQFF. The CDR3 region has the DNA TGCAGCGTTGCTTTGGCGGGAGGTGTCAATGAGCAGTTCTTC.

The CDR3 sequence is CASSQDTGWKETQYF. CDR3 nucleotides: TGTGCCAGCAGCCAAGATACAGGGTGGAAAGAGACCCAGTACTTC. The V and J genes are TRBV3-1 (or the pseudogene TRBV3-2) and TRBJ2-5, with TRBD1 as a possible D gene (6 bases). Germline-derived CDR1 and CDR2 are LGHDT and YNNKEL (reference sequence). The CDR3 covers 15 residues. V lost 0 bases and J lost 3, with 11 bases in between.

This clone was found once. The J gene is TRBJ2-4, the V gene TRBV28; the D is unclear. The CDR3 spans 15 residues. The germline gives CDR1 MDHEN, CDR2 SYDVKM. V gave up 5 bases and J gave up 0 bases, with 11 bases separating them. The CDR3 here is CASSPPVVAKNIQYF. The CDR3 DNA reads TGTGCCAGCAGTCCCCCGGTCGTAGCCAAAAACATTCAGTACTTC.

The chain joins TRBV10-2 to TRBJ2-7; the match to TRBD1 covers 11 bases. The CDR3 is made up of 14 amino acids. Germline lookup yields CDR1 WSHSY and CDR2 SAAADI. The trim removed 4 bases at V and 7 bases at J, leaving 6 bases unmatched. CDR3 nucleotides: TGCGCCAGCAGTGGGGGGACAGGGGGTTTGGAGCAGTACTTC. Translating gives CASSGGTGGLEQYF.

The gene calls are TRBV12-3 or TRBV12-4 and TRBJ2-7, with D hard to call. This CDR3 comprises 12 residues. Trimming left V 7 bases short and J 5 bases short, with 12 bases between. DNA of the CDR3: TGTGCCAGCACCCGGTCTGTACACGAGCAGTACTTC. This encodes CASTRSVHEQYF.

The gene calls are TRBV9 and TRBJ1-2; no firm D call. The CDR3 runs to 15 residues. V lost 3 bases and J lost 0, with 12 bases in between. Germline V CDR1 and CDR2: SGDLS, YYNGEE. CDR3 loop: CASSDTVGPNYGYTF. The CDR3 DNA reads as TGTGCCAGCAGCGACACAGTTGGCCCTAACTATGGCTACACCTTC.

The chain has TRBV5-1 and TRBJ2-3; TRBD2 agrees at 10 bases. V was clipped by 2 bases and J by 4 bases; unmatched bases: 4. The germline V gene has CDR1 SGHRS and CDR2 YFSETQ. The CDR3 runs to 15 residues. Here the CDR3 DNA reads TGCGCCAGCAGCTTCGTAGCGGGAGGCTCAGATACGCAGTATTTT. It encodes CASSFVAGGSDTQYF. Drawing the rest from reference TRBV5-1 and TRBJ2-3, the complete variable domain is KAGVTQTPRYLIKTRGQQVTLSCSPISGHRSVSWYQQTPGQGLQFLFEYFSETQRNKGNFPGRFSGRQFSNSRSEMNVSTLELGDSALYLCASSFVAGGSDTQYFGPGTRLTVL.

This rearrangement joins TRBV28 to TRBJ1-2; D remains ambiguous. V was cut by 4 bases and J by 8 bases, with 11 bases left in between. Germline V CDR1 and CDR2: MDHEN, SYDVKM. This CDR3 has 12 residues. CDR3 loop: CASSSPVRGYTF. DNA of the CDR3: TGTGCCAGCAGTTCCCCAGTAAGAGGCTACACCTTC.

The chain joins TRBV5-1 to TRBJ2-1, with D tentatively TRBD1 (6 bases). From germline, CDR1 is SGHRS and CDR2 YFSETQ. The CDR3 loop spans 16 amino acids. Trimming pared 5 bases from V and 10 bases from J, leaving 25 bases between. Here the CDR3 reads CASSWGPPGVNAEQFF. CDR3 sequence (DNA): TGCGCCAGCAGTTGGGGTCCGCCAGGGGTGAATGCCGAGCAGTTCTTC.